The rows below give T cell receptor beta chains drawn from one sample of a study of T cells in Graves' hyperthyroidism and ophthalmopathy. Using its own MiXCR run on the multiplex PCR reads, TCRdb lists one record per CDR3 protein. The sample includes about 500,000 distinct CDR3 sequences, about 15% seen only once; the top ten take around 17%. The sample consisted of blood. Source of these receptors: a woman under 30 with Graves' ophthalmopathy. Both conserved end residues are part of each CDR3. The D gene is left open where the match is weak. Clone size, where shown, is once, few, many, or a class for clones that have expanded.

d_call,clone_size,v_call,j_call,cdr3_aa,cdr3_nt
-,many,TRBV30,TRBJ1-2,CAWRSGGGRGYTF,TGTGCCTGGAGAAGCGGGGGCGGACGTGGCTACACCTTC
TRBD1,-,TRBV20-1,TRBJ2-1,CSARAPTGTGGYNEQFF,TGCAGTGCTAGAGCCCCCACCGGGACAGGGGGGTACAATGAGCAGTTCTTC
TRBD1,many,TRBV7-6,TRBJ2-7,CASSPRDRGLSEQYF,TGTGCCAGCAGCCCCAGGGACAGGGGTTTATCCGAGCAGTACTTC
-,many,TRBV28,TRBJ2-3,CASSFPQSTGGTDTQYF,TGTGCCAGCAGTTTCCCCCAGTCCACTGGGGGCACAGATACGCAGTATTTT
-,-,TRBV15,TRBJ1-2,CATSRDRADYGYTF,TGTGCCACCAGCAGAGATCGGGCGGACTATGGCTACACCTTC
TRBD2,-,TRBV5-1,TRBJ2-1,CASSLYGGSGNEQFF,TGCGCCAGCAGCTTGTACGGCGGGAGTGGCAATGAGCAGTTCTTC
TRBD2,-,TRBV20-1,TRBJ2-1,CSAFFLGGGYNEQFF,TGCAGTGCTTTTTTTTTGGGCGGGGGATACAATGAGCAGTTCTTC
-,few,TRBV20-1,TRBJ1-4,CSAYGGTQEKLFF,TGCAGTGCGTACGGGGGTACCCAGGAAAAACTGTTTTTT
TRBD1,few,TRBV6-1,TRBJ1-5,CASSVQGAPSAQHF,TGTGCCAGCAGTGTACAGGGGGCCCCCTCAGCCCAGCATTTT
TRBD2,many,TRBV20-1,TRBJ2-1,CSARSLAGVLRNEQFF,TGCAGTGCTAGATCCCTAGCGGGAGTTCTTCGGAATGAGCAGTTCTTC
-,many,TRBV28,TRBJ2-7,CASSSPDWIDYEQYF,TGTGCCAGCAGTTCCCCCGACTGGATCGACTACGAGCAGTACTTC
-,many,TRBV24-1,TRBJ2-1,CATRSPQGPYNEQFF,TGTGCCACCAGGTCTCCACAGGGACCCTACAATGAGCAGTTCTTC